Below, one T cell receptor beta chain is given with its context. Its antigen is as yet unknown. The data stem from a study of cytomegalovirus exposure and HLA in healthy donors. Study results and limitations: Immune exposure information comprised only CMV serostatus. In a later analysis, TCR beta V- and J-gene trimming was associated with a missense DCLRE1C variant. Previous analysis showed most TCR beta V segments were productive about 87% or about 30% of the time. Indistinguishable V segments, including TRBV6-2 and TRBV6-3, were excluded.

CDR1 KGHSH and CDR2 LQKENI come from the germline V gene. The CDR3 is 14 amino acids. J was trimmed by 9 bases and V by 9 bases; bases with no gene match: 11. PCR used 60 Vbeta primers and 13 Jbeta primers. TCRdb keeps only in-frame clones here, not all; method: immunoSEQ multiplex PCR. This sample has 90,000 to 110,000 clones, with 75% to 90% found just once. Sequenced sample: PBMCs. The sequence came from a young man in good health and CMV-seropositive. This rearrangement joins TRBV18 to TRBJ1-5, with 10 bases lining up with TRBD1. The DNA of the CDR3 is TGTGCCAGTACGGGGACAGGGGTTGGAGGGCCCCAGCATTTT. This gives the protein CASTGTGVGGPQHF.